The 15 T cell receptor beta chains listed next were all sequenced from one sample in a study of spatial heterogeneity in lung cancer. TCRdb ran MiXCR on the 5' RACE reads and lists one entry per CDR3 protein. The repertoire holds about 36,000 distinct CDR3 sequences, roughly 8% seen once, with over 8% in the top ten. Time point in this sample: blood at routine non-recurrence follow-up after resection. Here the sequenced sample was PBMCs, taken at follow-up. These receptors were collected from a male donor with early-stage non-small cell lung cancer.

This clonotype was seen at least ten times. The chain carries TRBV27 and TRBJ1-3, with TRBD1 matching over 10 bases. CDR1 is MNHEY, CDR2 SMNVEV, per germline (reference sequence). The V and J ends lost 5 bases and 4 bases, in that order; junction bases with no gene match: 5. The CDR3 is made up of 15 amino acids. CDR3 bases: TGTGCCAGCAGTGGGGGACAGGGGTCGGGAAACACCATATATTTT. This gives the protein CASSGGQGSGNTIYF.

In its sample, this clonotype was seen many times. The V and J genes are TRBV7-9 and TRBJ2-1; D remains ambiguous. This CDR3 has 12 amino acids. V lost 1 base to trimming and J lost 14 bases, with 12 bases between them. Germline V gene sequence: CDR1 SEHNR, CDR2 FQNEAQ (reference sequence). CDR3 in DNA: TGTGCCAGCAGCTTAGAGGACCCCAAGAAGTTCTTC. As protein: CASSLEDPKKFF.

In its sample, this clonotype was seen many times. V gene TRBV27 combines with J gene TRBJ1-6; 7 nucleotides agree with TRBD1. The CDR3 extends over 15 amino acids. V lost 5 bases to trimming and J lost 7 bases; unmatched junction nucleotides: 8. The germline gives CDR1 MNHEY, CDR2 SMNVEV (reference sequence). CDR3 sequence reads: CASSRYGTVNSPLHF. CDR3 in DNA: TGTGCCAGCAGTCGATACGGGACAGTAAATTCACCCCTCCACTTT.

This clonotype has at least ten counts. The rearrangement uses TRBV7-3 and TRBJ1-1, with D perhaps TRBD1 (6 bases). With 4 bases removed from V and 8 bases from J, the gap between germline ends came to 14 bases. The CDR3 length is 13 residues. Germline V CDR1 and CDR2: SGHTA, FQGTGA. For the CDR3, the DNA is TGTGCCAGCAGCTCCCTTCCTACAGGGGAAGCTTTCTTT. Its translation is CASSSLPTGEAFF.

At least ten counts were recorded for this clonotype. The V gene is TRBV6-5, the J gene TRBJ1-2, with D perhaps TRBD1 (5 bases). Deletions cut 4 bases from V and 0 bases from J, with 18 bases between. CDR3 length: 17 residues. Germline loops: CDR1 MNHEY, CDR2 SVGAGI. This chain's CDR3 is CASSSQGPFSTNYGYTF. The CDR3 DNA sequence: TGTGCCAGCAGTTCCCAGGGCCCTTTTTCCACTAACTATGGCTACACCTTC.

This clonotype was picked up many times. This chain uses TRBV7-9 with TRBJ2-5; D remains unclear. CDR3 size: 13 residues. Germline V gene data show CDR1 as SEHNR and CDR2 as FQNEAQ (reference sequence). V lost 5 bases and J lost 1, with 8 bases in between. The CDR3 nucleotides read TGTGCCAGCAGCCCCCGAGTCCAAGAGACCCAGTACTTC. It specifies CASSPRVQETQYF. Combining the CDR3 with reference TRBV7-9 and TRBJ2-5 gives the whole variable domain DTGVSQNPRHKITKRGQNVTFRCDPISEHNRLYWYRQTLGQGPEFLTYFQNEAQLEKSRLLSDRFSAERPKGSFSTLEIQRTEQGDSAMYLCASSPRVQETQYFGPGTRLLVL.

This clonotype was seen at least ten times. The chain joins TRBV7-9 to TRBJ1-5, with 10 bases fitting TRBD1. CDR3 length equals 15 residues. V shed 4 bases, J shed 6 bases, and the junction held 6 bases outside the gene matches. The germline V gene has CDR1 SEHNR and CDR2 FQNEAQ (reference sequence). CDR3 loop: CASSSGTGAGQPQHF. The CDR3 DNA reads TGTGCCAGCAGCTCAGGGACAGGGGCGGGTCAGCCCCAGCATTTT.

This clonotype was seen repeatedly, ten times or more. The chain employs TRBV3-1 and TRBJ2-5, with D maybe TRBD1 (5 bases). Germline V gene sequence: CDR1 LGHDT, CDR2 YNNKEL (reference sequence). Trimming took off 5 bases at V and 0 bases at J, with 13 bases between the two ends. The CDR3 has 15 residues. The CDR3 DNA is TGTGCCAGCAGCAACCCGGCCAGGGACCAAGAGACCCAGTACTTC. Encoded protein: CASSNPARDQETQYF.

The chain employs TRBV6-5 and TRBJ1-2, with 8 bases that match TRBD1. CDR1 is MNHEY and CDR2 is SVGAGI in the germline V gene. CDR3 size: 14 residues. V was pared by 2 bases and J by 6 bases, with 5 bases of the junction left unmatched. The CDR3 is CASSYARGRDGYTF. CDR3 coding DNA: TGTGCCAGCAGTTACGCCAGGGGGCGGGATGGCTACACCTTC.

This clonotype was recorded at least ten times. The V call is TRBV9, the J call TRBJ1-1, with 8 positions matching TRBD1. Germline trimming cut 4 bases from V and 5 bases from J; bases unmatched to any gene: 10. There are 15 residues in the CDR3. Germline CDR1 and CDR2: SGDLS and YYNGEE. Here the CDR3 reads CASSPEDRENTEAFF. The CDR3 bases are TGTGCCAGCAGCCCCGAGGACAGGGAAAATACTGAAGCTTTCTTT.

This rearrangement joins TRBV30 to TRBJ2-7; 7 nucleotides match TRBD1. The CDR3 consists of 14 residues. V trimming: 2 bases; J trimming: 1 base; junction bases outside the gene matches: 5. CDR1 is GTSNPN, CDR2 SVGIG, per germline (reference sequence). DNA for the CDR3: TGTGCCTGGAGTCCTCGACAGGGATCCTACGAGCAGTACTTC. Translated: CAWSPRQGSYEQYF.

This clonotype has at least ten counts. The V and J genes are TRBV7-3 and TRBJ2-7; 7 bases match TRBD1. The CDR3 has 13 residues. Germline lookup yields CDR1 SGHTA and CDR2 FQGTGA. The J segment lost 6 bases and the V segment lost 5 bases, leaving 7 bases of the junction unmatched. For the CDR3, the DNA is TGTGCCAGCAGCGAGGGGGCAGGTGGCGAGCAGTACTTC. It codes for CASSEGAGGEQYF.

Many counts were recorded for this clonotype. The rearrangement links TRBV29-1 to TRBJ1-1; the D gene is possibly TRBD1 (6 bases). The CDR3 is made up of 14 amino acids. Trimming left V 4 bases short and J 4 bases short, with 16 bases between. Per germline, CDR1 SQVTM and CDR2 ANQGSEA. The CDR3 DNA sequence: TGCAGCGTTGCACAGGGAAGCGAAGGCACTGAAGCTTTCTTT. Its protein product is CSVAQGSEGTEAFF.

In this sample, this clonotype turned up many times. This chain uses TRBV12-5 with TRBJ2-5; D could derive from TRBD1 or TRBD2 (5 bases each). V lost 1 base and J 1 base, leaving 16 bases between the germline ends. The CDR3 is 17 residues long. Looked up from germline, CDR1 is LGHNT and CDR2 is FRNRAP. CDR3 amino acids: CASGLAHGDPLQETQYF. CDR3 coding DNA: TGTGCTAGTGGTTTGGCTCATGGGGACCCCCTCCAAGAGACCCAGTACTTC.

Many counts were recorded for this clonotype. The chain has TRBV27 and TRBJ2-1, with D uncertain. The CDR3 loop spans 11 amino acids. V gave up 8 bases and J gave up 7 bases, with 9 bases separating them. Germline CDR1 reads MNHEY; CDR2 reads SMNVEV (reference sequence). For the CDR3, the DNA is TGTGCCAGCGGAGATGGAAATGAGCAGTTCTTC. This gives the protein CASGDGNEQFF.